This TCR beta chain was observed in a study of cytomegalovirus exposure and HLA in healthy donors. Primers for the PCR totalled 60 Vbeta and 13 Jbeta. Libraries were prepared by immunoSEQ multiplex PCR; TCRdb keeps only in-frame clonotypes and omits some of them. The repertoire holds about 190,000 clones, around 77% seen once, with 1.5% to 2% in the top ten. The sample was PBMCs. This receptor was identified in a woman younger than 35 in good health and CMV-seronegative.

CDR3 loop: CASSLVGVEETQYF. CDR3 nucleotide sequence: TGTGCCAGCAGCTTGGTAGGGGTGGAAGAGACCCAGTACTTC. The chain couples TRBV5-4 to TRBJ2-5; a weak D match, TRBD1 (5 bases). V lost 0 bases to trimming and J lost 3 bases, with 9 bases between them. CDR1 is SGHNT and CDR2 is YYREEE in the germline V gene (reference sequence). The CDR3 totals 14 residues.